The T cell receptor beta chain described here comes from a study of cytomegalovirus exposure and HLA in healthy donors. Study-wide results and limits: Despite most TCR sequences being rare, some public TCRs occurred in many donors.

A note on this clone: Its antigen is currently unknown.

The CDR3 has 15 amino acids. Unmatched junction bases numbered 10, after V lost 9 bases and J lost 1 base. From germline, CDR1 is SGHRS and CDR2 YFSETQ. The data were produced by immunoSEQ multiplex PCR, yet TCRdb's version contains in-frame clones alone and is incomplete. The table includes around 300,000 clones, just over 85% detected once. V is TRBV5-1 and J is TRBJ2-1; TRBD1 agrees at 7 bases. This sequence was found in a woman aged 18-35 years in good health and CMV-seronegative. Source material: PBMCs. The CDR3 here is CATSRGGPSYNEQFF. The CDR3 DNA is TGCGCCACCTCCCGAGGGGGCCCTTCCTACAATGAGCAGTTCTTC.